This T cell receptor (beta chain) was captured by sequencing in a study of shared clonotypes between healthy human individuals. The V and J ends lost 7 bases and 5 bases, in that order; junction bases with no gene match: 4. The CDR3 runs to 12 residues. From germline, CDR1 is SGHTA and CDR2 FQGNSA. CD4+ cell separation produced CD45RA+ naive and CD45RA-negative memory subsets. Replicate sorted-subset PCRs were loaded with approximately 190 ng DNA, about 30,000 T cell genomes. Measured with immunoSEQ multiplex PCR; TCRdb has only the in-frame clones, and not every one. The sample has some 630,000 clones, more than 70% seen once.

Source material: memory CD4+ T cells sorted from blood. Subset described: CD45RA-negative fraction. The chain recombines TRBV7-2 with TRBJ2-5; 7 bases match TRBD1. This sequence originates from a woman aged 25 to 39 in good health. The CDR3 protein is CASNLQGETQYF. In nucleotides, the CDR3 is TGTGCCAGCAACCTACAGGGGGAGACCCAGTACTTC.